The 2 T cell receptor beta chains given below trace back to one sample, sequenced in a study of spatial heterogeneity in lung cancer. Specified time point: blood at routine non-recurrence follow-up after resection. One entry per CDR3 protein, called by TCRdb with MiXCR from the 5' RACE reads. Found here are 35,000 to 45,000 distinct CDR3 sequences, under 9% of them singletons; the top ten hold around a tenth. Sequencing was performed on PBMCs, taken at follow-up. These receptors came from a male donor with early-stage non-small cell lung cancer.

This clonotype was seen many times. The V gene is TRBV11-3, the J gene TRBJ2-7; tentative D call: TRBD2 (6 bases). This CDR3 has 14 amino acids. CDR1 is SGHNT and CDR2 is YENEEA in the germline V gene. Trimming stripped 4 bases from V and 1 base from J, with 11 bases between. The CDR3 coding sequence is TGTGCCAGCAGCTCGGGGGTGGATTCCTACGAGCAGTACTTC. Amino acid sequence: CASSSGVDSYEQYF.

The table lists this clonotype with many counts. The V call is TRBV19, the J call TRBJ2-6, with a possible D match to TRBD2 (6 bases). V lost 7 bases, J lost 9 bases, and 22 bases lay in between. Germline assignment: CDR1 LNHDA and CDR2 SQIVND (reference sequence). The CDR3 runs 16 residues. The CDR3: CASTPDKAGRGNVLTF. The CDR3 DNA is TGTGCCAGTACCCCTGATAAAGCAGGGCGGGGCAACGTCCTGACTTTC.